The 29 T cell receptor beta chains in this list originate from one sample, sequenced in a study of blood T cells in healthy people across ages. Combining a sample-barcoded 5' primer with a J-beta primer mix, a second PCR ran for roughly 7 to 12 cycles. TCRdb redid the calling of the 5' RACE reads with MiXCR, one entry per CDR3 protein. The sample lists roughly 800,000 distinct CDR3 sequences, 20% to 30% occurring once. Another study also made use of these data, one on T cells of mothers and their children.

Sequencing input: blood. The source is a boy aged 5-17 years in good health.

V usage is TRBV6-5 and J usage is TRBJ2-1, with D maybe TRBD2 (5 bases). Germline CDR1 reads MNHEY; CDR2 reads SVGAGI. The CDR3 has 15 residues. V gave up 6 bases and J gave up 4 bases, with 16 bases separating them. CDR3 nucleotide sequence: TGTGCCAGCAGGCGACAAACGGGGATTTACAATGAGCAGTTCTTC. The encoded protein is CASRRQTGIYNEQFF.

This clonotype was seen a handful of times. The CDR3: CSAPTSGGGYQETQYF. The CDR3 DNA sequence: TGCAGTGCGCCGACTAGCGGGGGGGGGTACCAAGAGACCCAGTACTTC. The chain joins TRBV20-1 to TRBJ2-5, with 14 positions matching TRBD2. CDR3 length: 16 amino acids. The germline V gene encodes CDR1 DFQATT and CDR2 SNEGSKA (reference sequence). Trimming cost V 6 bases and J 0 bases; bases outside gene matches: 6.

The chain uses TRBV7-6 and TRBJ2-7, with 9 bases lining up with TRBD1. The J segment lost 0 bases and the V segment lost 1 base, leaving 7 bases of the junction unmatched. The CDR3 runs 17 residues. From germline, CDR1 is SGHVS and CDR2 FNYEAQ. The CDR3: CASSLDWDREDSYEQYF. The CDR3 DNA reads TGTGCCAGCAGCTTAGATTGGGACAGGGAGGACTCCTACGAGCAGTACTTC.

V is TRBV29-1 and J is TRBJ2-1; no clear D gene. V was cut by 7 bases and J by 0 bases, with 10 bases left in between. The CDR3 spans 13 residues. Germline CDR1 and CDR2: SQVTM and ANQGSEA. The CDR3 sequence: CSGPESSYNEQFF. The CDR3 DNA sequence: TGCAGCGGCCCGGAGAGCTCCTACAATGAGCAGTTCTTC.

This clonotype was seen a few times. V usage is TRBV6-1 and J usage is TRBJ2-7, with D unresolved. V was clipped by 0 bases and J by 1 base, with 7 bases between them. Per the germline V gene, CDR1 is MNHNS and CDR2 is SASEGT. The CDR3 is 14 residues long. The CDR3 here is CASSEAPTSYEQYF. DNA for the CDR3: TGTGCCAGCAGTGAAGCCCCTACTTCCTACGAGCAGTACTTC.

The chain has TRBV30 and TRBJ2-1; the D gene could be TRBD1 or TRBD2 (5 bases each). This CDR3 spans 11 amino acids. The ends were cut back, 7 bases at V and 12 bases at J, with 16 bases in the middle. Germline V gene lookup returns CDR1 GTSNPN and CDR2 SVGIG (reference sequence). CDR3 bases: TGTGCCTTACATCTTGGGGCGGGGCAGTTCTTC. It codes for CALHLGAGQFF.

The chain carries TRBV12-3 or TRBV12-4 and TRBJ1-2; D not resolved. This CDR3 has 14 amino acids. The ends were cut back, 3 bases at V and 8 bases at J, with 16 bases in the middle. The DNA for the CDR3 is TGTGCCAGCAGTTTGGGCAGGCCTGGGGAGGGCTACACCTTC. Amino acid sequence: CASSLGRPGEGYTF.

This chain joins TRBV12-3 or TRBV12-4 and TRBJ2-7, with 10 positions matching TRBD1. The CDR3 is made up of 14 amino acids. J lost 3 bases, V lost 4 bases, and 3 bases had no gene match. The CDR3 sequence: CASSSTGGGYEQYF. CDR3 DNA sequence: TGTGCCAGCAGTTCGACAGGGGGCGGCTACGAGCAGTACTTC.

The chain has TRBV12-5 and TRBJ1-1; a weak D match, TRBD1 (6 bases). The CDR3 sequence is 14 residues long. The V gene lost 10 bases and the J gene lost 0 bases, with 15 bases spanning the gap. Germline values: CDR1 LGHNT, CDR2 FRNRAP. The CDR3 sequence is CANWTVHLNTEAFF. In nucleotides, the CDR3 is TGTGCTAATTGGACAGTCCACCTGAACACTGAAGCTTTCTTT.

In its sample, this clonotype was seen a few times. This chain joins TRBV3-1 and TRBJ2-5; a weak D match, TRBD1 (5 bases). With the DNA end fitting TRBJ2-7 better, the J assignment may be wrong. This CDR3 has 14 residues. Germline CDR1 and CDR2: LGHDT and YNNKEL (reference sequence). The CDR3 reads CASSQERTIYEQYF. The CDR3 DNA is TGTGCCAGCAGCCAAGAGAGGACAATCTACGAGCAGTACTTC.

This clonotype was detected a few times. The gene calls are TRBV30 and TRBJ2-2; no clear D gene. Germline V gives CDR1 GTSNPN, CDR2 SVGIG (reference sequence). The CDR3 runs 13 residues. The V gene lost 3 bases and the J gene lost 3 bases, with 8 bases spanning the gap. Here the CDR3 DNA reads TGTGCCTGGAGCGCCTTGGACACCGGGGAGCTGTTTTTT. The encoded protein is CAWSALDTGELFF.

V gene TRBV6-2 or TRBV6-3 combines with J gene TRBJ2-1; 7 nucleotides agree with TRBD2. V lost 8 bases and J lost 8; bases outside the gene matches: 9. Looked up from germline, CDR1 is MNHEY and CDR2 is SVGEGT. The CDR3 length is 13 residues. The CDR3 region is CASGLAALYEQFF. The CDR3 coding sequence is TGTGCCAGCGGGCTAGCGGCCTTGTATGAGCAGTTCTTC.

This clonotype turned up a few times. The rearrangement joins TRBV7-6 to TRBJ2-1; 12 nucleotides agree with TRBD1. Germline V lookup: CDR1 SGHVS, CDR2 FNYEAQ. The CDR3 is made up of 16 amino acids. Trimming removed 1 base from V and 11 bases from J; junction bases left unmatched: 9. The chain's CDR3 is CASSLGRDRGREQQFF. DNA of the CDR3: TGTGCCAGCAGCTTAGGCCGGGACAGGGGGCGCGAACAGCAGTTCTTC.

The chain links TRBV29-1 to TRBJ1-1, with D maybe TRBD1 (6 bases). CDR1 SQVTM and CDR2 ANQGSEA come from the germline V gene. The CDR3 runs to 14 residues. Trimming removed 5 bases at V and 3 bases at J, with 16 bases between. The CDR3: CSVFPRQADTEAFF. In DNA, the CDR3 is TGCAGCGTTTTTCCCCGACAGGCTGACACTGAAGCTTTCTTT.

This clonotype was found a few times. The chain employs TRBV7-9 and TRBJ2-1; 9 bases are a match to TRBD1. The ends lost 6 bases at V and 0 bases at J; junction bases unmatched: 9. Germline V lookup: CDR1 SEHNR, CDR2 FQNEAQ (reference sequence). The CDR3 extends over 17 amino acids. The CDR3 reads CASSRKQGASSYNEQFF. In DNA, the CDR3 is TGTGCCAGCAGTCGTAAACAGGGGGCTAGCTCCTACAATGAGCAGTTCTTC.

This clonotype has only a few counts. The chain's CDR3 is CASSEQGTRGYGYTF. In DNA, the CDR3 is TGTGCCAGCAGTGAGCAGGGAACGCGGGGCTATGGCTACACCTTC. This chain connects TRBV2 to TRBJ1-2, with TRBD1 as a possible D gene (5 bases). CDR3 length equals 15 residues. Trimming stripped 3 bases from V and 4 bases from J, with 15 bases between. The germline V gene has CDR1 SNHLY and CDR2 FYNNEI.

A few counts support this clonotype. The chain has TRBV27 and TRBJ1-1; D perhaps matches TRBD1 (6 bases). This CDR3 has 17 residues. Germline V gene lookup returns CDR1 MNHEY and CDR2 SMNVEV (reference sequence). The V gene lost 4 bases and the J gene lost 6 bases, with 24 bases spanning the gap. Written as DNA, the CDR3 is TGTGCCAGCAGTTCAATGATAGCCAAGGGGGGGAGGGCTGAAGCTTTCTTT. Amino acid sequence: CASSSMIAKGGRAEAFF.

CDR3 sequence: CASSLGPNSQETQYF. DNA for the CDR3: TGCGCCAGCAGCTTAGGTCCGAACTCCCAAGAGACCCAGTACTTC. The chain has TRBV5-1 and TRBJ2-5; no reliable D call. The CDR3 length is 15 residues. Germline CDR1 and CDR2: SGHRS and YFSETQ. V gave up 2 bases and J gave up 1 base, with 12 bases separating them.

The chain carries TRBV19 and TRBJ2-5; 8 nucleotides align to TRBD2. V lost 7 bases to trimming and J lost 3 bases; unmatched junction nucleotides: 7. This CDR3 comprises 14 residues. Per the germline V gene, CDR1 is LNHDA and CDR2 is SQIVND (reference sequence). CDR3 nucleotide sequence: TGTGCCAGTATCTCGGGGGGGCCCGAAGAGACCCAGTACTTC. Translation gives CASISGGPEETQYF.

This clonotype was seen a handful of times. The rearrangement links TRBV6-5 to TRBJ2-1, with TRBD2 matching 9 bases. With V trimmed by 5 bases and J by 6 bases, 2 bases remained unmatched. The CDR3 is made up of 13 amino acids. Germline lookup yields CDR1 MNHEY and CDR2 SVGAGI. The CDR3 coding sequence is TGTGCCAGCAGTCAGCGGGGGGTCAATGAGCAGTTCTTC. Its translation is CASSQRGVNEQFF.

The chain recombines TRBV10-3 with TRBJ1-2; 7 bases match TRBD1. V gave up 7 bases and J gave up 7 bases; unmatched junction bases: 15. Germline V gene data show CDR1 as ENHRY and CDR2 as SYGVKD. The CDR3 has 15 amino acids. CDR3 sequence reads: CAINPVEQGYRGYTF. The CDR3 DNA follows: TGTGCCATCAACCCGGTGGAACAGGGGTATCGTGGCTACACCTTC.

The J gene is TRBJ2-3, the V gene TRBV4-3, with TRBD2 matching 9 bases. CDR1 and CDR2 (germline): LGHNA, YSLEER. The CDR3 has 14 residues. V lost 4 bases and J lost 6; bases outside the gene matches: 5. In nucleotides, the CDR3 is TGCGCCAGCAGCCGGTCAGCGGGAGGTGATACGCAGTATTTT. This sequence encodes CASSRSAGGDTQYF.

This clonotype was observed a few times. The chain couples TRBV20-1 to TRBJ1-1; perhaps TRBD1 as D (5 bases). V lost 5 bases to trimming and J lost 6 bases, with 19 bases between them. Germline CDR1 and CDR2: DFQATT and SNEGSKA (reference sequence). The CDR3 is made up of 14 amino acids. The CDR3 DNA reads TGCAGTGCTGCTTCCCGCAGGGCCGGGGCTGAAGCTTTCTTT. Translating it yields CSAASRRAGAEAFF.

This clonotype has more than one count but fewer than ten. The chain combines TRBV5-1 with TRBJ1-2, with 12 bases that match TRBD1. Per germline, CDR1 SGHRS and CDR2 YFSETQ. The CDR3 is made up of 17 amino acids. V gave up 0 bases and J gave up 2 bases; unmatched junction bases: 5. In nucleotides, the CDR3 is TGCGCCAGCAGCTTGGAGACAGGGACAGGGGGCAACTATGGCTACACCTTC. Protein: CASSLETGTGGNYGYTF. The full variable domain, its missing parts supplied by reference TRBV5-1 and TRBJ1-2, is KAGVTQTPRYLIKTRGQQVTLSCSPISGHRSVSWYQQTPGQGLQFLFEYFSETQRNKGNFPGRFSGRQFSNSRSEMNVSTLELGDSALYLCASSLETGTGGNYGYTFGSGTRLTVV.

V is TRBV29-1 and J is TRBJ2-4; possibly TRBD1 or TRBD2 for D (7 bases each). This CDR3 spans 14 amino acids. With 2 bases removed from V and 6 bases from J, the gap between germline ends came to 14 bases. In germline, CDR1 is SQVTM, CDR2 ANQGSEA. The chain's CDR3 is CSVEPTGEGNIQYF. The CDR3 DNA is TGCAGCGTTGAACCTACAGGGGAGGGAAACATTCAGTACTTC.

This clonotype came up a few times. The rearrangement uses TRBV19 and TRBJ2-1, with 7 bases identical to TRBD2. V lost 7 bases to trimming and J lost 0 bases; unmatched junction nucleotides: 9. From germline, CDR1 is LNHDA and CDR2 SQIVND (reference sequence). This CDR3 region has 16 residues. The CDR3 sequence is CASKGLAEDSYNEQFF. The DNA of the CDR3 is TGTGCCAGTAAGGGCCTAGCGGAAGACTCCTACAATGAGCAGTTCTTC.

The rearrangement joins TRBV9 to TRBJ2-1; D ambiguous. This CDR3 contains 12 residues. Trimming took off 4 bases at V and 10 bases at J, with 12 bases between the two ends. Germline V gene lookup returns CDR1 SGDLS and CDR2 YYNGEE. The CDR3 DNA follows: TGTGCCAGCAGCCCCGAGTCGGAGGAGCAGTTCTTC. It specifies CASSPESEEQFF.

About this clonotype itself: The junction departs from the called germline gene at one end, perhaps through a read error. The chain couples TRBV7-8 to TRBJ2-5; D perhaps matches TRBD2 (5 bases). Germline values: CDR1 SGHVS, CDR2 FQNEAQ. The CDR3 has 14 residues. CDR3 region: CAGRPAWEPETQYF. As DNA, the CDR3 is TGTGCCGGCAGGCCAGCGTGGGAGCCGGAGACCCAGTACTTC.

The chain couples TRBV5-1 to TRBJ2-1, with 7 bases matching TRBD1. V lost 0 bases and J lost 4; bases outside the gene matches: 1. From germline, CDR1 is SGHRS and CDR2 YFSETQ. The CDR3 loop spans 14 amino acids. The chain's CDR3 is CASSLEQGYNEQFF. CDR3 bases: TGCGCCAGCAGCTTGGAACAGGGGTACAATGAGCAGTTCTTC. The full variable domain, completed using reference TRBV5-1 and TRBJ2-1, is KAGVTQTPRYLIKTRGQQVTLSCSPISGHRSVSWYQQTPGQGLQFLFEYFSETQRNKGNFPGRFSGRQFSNSRSEMNVSTLELGDSALYLCASSLEQGYNEQFFGPGTRLTVL.